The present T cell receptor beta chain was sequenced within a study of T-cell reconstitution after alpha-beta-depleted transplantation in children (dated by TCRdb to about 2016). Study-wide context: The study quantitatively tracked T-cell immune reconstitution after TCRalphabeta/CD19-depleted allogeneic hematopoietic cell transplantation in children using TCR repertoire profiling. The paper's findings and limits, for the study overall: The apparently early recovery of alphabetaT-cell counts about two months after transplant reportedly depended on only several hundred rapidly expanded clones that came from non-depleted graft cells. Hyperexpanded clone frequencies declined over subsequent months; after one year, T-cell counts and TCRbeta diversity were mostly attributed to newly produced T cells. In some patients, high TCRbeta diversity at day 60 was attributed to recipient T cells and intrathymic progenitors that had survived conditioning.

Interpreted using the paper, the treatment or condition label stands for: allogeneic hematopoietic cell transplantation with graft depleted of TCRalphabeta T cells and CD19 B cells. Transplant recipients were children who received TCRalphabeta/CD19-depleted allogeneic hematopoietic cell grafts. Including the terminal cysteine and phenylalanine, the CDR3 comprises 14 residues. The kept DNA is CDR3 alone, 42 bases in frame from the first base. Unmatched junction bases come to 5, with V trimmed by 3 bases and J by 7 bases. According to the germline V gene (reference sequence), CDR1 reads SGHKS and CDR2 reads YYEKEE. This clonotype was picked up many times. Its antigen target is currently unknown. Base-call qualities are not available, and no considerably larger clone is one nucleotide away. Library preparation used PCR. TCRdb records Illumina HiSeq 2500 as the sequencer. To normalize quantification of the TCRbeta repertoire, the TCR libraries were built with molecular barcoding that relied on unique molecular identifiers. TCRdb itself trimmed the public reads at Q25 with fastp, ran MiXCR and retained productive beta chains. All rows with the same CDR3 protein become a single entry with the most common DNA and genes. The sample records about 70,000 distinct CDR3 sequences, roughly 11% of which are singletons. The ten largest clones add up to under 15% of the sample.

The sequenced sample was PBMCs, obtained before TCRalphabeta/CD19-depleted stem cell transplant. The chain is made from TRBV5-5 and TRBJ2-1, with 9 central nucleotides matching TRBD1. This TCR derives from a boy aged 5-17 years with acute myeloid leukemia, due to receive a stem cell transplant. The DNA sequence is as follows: TGTGCCAGCAGCTCCTACGACAGGGGGAATGAGCAGTTCTTC. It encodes CASSSYDRGNEQFF.